This T cell receptor beta chain was documented in a study of vaccination effects on CD4 cells after COVID-19. V was pared by 1 base and J by 1 base, with 16 bases between. The length of the CDR3 is 17 residues. Germline loops: CDR1 MGHRA, CDR2 YSYEKL. TCRdb's copy holds only in-frame clones and misses some; the assay was immunoSEQ multiplex PCR. The data contain 15,000 or so clones, 76% of them singletons. This clone was seen more than once but under ten times. Its target is unknown. Prior to sequencing, the ViraFEST assay stimulated PBMC with viral peptide pools, which expanded the antigen-specific CD4+ T cells. Following 10 days of culture, CD4+ T cells were isolated.

The V call is TRBV4-1, the J call TRBJ1-1; D call uncertain. Sequenced here: CD4+ T cells from PBMCs cultured with HCoV-229E spike peptides, sampled before COVID-19 vaccination. This clonotype originated in a human donor who received a COVID-19 vaccine. This CDR3 is CASSQGRAALQNTEAFF. The CDR3 DNA is TGCGCCAGCAGCCAAGGAAGGGCGGCACTTCAGAACACTGAAGCTTTCTTT.